The clone carrying this T cell receptor beta chain appeared a single time. Its antigen is undetermined. Produced via immunoSEQ multiplex PCR; TCRdb's table is partial and in-frame only. The sample contains hundreds of thousands of clones, about 95% of which appear only once. This specimen belongs to a study of shared clonotypes between healthy human individuals. V lost 8 bases and J 7 bases, leaving 12 bases between the germline ends. Germline assignment: CDR1 MNHNY and CDR2 SVGAGI (reference sequence). The CDR3 is 12 residues long. Points from the study as a whole: Clonotypes shared by all four sorted-subset donors had higher generation probabilities than non-shared clonotypes.

Naive CD8 cells lacked CD45RO and underwent positive selection for CCR7, leaving out terminally differentiated effector memory CD45RA+ cells. The clonotype was recovered from a woman aged 30 to 39 in good health. The specimen was naive CD8+ T cells sorted from blood. This chain uses TRBV6-6 with TRBJ2-1, with D unclear. The CDR3, as DNA: TGTGCCAGCGGAGTAGTAAGGAATGAGCAGTTCTTC. Amino acids: CASGVVRNEQFF.